This T cell receptor (beta chain) was captured by sequencing in a study of blood T cells in healthy people across ages. This clonotype was found a few times. For the second PCR, which ran for about 7 to 12 cycles, a sample-barcoded 5' primer and a J-beta primer mix were used. TCRdb re-called the 5' RACE reads through MiXCR, storing one row per CDR3 protein. The sample lists 1.4 million or so distinct CDR3 sequences; roughly 43% were seen once. From germline, CDR1 is SGHRS and CDR2 YFSETQ. This CDR3 is built from 15 residues. The V and J ends lost 2 bases and 5 bases, in that order; junction bases with no gene match: 3.

The source material was blood. The chain couples TRBV5-1 to TRBJ2-5; the match to TRBD2 covers 13 bases. The receptor's source is a woman aged 18-29 years in good health. The CDR3 spells CASSFGTSGDETQYF. In DNA form, the CDR3 reads TGCGCCAGCAGCTTTGGGACTAGCGGGGATGAGACCCAGTACTTC.